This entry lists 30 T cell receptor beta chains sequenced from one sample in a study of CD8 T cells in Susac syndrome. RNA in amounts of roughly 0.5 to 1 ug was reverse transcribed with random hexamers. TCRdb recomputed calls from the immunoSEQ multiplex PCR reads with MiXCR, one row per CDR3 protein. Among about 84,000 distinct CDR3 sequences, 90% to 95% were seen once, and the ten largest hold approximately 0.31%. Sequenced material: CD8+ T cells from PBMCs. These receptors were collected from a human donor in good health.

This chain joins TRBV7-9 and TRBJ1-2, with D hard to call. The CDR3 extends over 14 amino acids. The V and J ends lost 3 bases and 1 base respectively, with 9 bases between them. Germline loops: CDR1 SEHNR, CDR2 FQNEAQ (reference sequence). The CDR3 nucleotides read TGTGCCAGCAGCTTCGGACTCTTTAACTATGGCTACACCTTC. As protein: CASSFGLFNYGYTF.

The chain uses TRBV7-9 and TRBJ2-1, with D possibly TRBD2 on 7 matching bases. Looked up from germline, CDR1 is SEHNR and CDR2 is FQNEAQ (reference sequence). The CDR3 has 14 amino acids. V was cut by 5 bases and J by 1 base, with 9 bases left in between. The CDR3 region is CASSGGASYNEQFF. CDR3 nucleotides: TGTGCCAGCAGCGGGGGGGCTTCCTACAATGAGCAGTTCTTC.

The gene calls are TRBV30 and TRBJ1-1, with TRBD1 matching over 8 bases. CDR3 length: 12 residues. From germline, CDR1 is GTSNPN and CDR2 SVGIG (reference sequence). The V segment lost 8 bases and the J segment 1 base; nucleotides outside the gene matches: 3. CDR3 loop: CAGGQGNTEAFF. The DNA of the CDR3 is TGTGCCGGCGGACAGGGGAACACTGAAGCTTTCTTT. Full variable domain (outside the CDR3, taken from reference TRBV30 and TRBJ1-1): SQTIHQWPATLVQPVGSPLSLECTVEGTSNPNLYWYRQAAGRGLQLLFYSVGIGQISSEVPQNLSASRPQDRQFILSSKKLLLSDSGFYLCAGGQGNTEAFFGQGTRLTVV.

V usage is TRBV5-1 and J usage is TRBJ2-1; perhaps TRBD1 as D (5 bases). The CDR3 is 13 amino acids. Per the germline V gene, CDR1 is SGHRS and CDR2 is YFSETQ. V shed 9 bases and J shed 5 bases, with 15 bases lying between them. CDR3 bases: TGCGCCATCCTCAGGGAACAGGACAATGAGCAGTTCTTC. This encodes CAILREQDNEQFF.

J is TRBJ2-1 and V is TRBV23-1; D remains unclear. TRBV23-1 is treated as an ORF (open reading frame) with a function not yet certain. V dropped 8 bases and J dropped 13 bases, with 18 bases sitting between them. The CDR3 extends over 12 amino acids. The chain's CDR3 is CASRLQDSNQFF. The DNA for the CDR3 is TGCGCCAGCCGCCTACAAGACTCAAATCAGTTCTTC.

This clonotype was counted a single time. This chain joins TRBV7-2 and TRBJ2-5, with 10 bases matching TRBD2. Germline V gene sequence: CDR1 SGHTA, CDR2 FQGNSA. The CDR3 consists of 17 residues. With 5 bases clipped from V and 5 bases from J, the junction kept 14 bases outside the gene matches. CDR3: CASSPQGERGGRETQYF. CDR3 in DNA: TGTGCCAGCAGCCCCCAGGGAGAGCGGGGGGGGCGGGAGACCCAGTACTTC.

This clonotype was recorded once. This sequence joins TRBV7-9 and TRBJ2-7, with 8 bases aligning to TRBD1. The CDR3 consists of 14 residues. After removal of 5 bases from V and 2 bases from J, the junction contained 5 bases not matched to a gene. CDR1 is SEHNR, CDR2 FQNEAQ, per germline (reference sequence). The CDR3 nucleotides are TGTGCCAGCAGCGGGACAGGCGATACCTACGAGCAGTACTTC. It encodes CASSGTGDTYEQYF.

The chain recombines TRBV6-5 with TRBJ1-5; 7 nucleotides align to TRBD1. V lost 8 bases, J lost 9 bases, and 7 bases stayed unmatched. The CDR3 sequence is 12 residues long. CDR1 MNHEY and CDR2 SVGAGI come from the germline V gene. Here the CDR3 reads CASGDRGRPQHF. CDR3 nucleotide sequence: TGTGCCAGCGGGGACAGAGGCCGGCCCCAGCATTTT.

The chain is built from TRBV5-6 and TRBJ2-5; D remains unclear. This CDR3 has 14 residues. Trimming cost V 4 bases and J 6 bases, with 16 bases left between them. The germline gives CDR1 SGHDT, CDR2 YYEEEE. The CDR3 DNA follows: TGTGCCAGCAGCCCCCGGCGGAGTTTGAAGACCCAGTACTTC. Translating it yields CASSPRRSLKTQYF. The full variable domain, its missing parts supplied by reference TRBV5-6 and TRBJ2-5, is DAGVTQSPTHLIKTRGQQVTLRCSPKSGHDTVSWYQQALGQGPQFIFQYYEEEERQRGNFPDRFSGHQFPNYSSELNVNALLLGDSALYLCASSPRRSLKTQYFGPGTRLLVL.

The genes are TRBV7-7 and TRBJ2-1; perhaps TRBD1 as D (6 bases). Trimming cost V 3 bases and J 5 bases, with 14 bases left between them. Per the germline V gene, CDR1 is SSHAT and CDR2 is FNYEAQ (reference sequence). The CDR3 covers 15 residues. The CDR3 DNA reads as TGTGCCAGCAGCTTGGGGGCAGGGAACCACAATGAGCAGTTCTTC. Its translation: CASSLGAGNHNEQFF.

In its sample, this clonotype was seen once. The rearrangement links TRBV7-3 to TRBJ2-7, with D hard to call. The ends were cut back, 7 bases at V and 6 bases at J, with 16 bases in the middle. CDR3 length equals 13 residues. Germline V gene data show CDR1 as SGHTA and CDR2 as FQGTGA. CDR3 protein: CASTDRVPPEQYF. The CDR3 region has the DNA TGTGCCAGCACCGACCGAGTGCCCCCCGAGCAGTACTTC.

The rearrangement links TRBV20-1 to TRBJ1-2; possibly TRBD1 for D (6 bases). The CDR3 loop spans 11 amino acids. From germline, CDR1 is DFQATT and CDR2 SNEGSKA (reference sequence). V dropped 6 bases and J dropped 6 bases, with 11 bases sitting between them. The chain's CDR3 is CSAPPGDGYTF. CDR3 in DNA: TGCAGTGCACCTCCAGGGGATGGCTACACCTTC.

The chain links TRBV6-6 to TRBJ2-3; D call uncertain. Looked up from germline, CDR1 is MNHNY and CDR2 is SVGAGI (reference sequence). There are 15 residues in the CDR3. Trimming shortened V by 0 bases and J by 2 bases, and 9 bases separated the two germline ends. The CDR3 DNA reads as TGTGCCAGCAGTTACTCGGGTAGAGACACAGATACGCAGTATTTT. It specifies CASSYSGRDTDTQYF.

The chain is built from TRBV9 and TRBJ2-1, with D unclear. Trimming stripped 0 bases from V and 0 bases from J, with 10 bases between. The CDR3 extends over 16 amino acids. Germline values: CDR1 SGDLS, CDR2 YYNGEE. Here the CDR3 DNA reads TGTGCCAGCAGCGTAGATGCGTTGAGCTCCTACAATGAGCAGTTCTTC. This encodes CASSVDALSSYNEQFF.

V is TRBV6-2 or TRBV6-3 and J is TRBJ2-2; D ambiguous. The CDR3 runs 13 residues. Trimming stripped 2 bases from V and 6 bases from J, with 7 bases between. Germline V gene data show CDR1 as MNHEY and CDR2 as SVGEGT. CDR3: CASSYGVPGELFF. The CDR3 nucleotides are TGTGCCAGCAGTTACGGTGTGCCCGGGGAGCTGTTTTTT.

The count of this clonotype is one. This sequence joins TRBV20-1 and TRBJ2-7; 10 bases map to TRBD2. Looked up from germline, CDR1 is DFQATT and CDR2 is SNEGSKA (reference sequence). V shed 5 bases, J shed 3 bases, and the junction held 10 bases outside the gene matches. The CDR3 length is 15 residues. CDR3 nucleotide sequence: TGCAGTGCTTACTCAACTAGCGGGATAAGCTACGAGCAGTACTTC. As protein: CSAYSTSGISYEQYF.

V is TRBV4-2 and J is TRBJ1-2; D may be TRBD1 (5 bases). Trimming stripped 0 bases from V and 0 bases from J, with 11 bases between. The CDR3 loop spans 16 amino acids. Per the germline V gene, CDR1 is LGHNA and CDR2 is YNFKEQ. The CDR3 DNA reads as TGTGCCAGCAGCCAAGATCCGGGACCGTCTAACTATGGCTACACCTTC. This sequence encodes CASSQDPGPSNYGYTF.

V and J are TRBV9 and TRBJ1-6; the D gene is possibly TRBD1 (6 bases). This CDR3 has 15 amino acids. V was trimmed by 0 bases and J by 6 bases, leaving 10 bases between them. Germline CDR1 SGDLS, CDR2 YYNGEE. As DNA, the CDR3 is TGTGCCAGCAGCGTAGCTCCAGGGGCTAATTCACCCCTCCACTTT. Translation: CASSVAPGANSPLHF.

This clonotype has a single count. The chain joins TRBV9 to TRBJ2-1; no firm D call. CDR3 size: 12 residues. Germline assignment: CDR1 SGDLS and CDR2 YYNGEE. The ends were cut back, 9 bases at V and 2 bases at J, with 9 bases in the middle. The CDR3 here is CAIKVTYNEQFF. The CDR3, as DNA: TGTGCCATCAAAGTAACCTACAATGAGCAGTTCTTC.

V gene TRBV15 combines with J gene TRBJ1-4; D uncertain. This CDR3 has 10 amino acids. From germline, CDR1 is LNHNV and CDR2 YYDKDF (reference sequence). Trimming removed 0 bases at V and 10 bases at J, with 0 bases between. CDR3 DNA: TGTGCCACCAGCAGAGAAAAACTGTTTTTT. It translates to CATSREKLFF.

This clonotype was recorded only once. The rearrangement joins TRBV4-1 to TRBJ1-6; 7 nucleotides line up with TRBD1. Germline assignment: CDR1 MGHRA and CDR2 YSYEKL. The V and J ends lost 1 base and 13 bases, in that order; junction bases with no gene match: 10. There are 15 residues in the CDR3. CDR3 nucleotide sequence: TGCGCCAGCAGCCAAGGGGACAGCGGAAGGTCCCCCCTCCACTTT. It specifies CASSQGDSGRSPLHF.

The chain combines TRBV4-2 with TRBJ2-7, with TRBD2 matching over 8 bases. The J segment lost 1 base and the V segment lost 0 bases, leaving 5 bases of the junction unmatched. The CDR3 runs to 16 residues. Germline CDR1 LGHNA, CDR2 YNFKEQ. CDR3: CASSQDETGGSYEQYF. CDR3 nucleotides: TGTGCCAGCAGCCAAGATGAGACGGGGGGGTCCTACGAGCAGTACTTC.

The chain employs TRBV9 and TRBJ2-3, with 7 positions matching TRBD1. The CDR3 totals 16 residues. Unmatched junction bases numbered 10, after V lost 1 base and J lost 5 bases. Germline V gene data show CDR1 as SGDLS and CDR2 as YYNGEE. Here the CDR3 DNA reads TGTGCCAGCAGCGTACGACTCGAGGGGGCTGAAGATACGCAGTATTTT. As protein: CASSVRLEGAEDTQYF.

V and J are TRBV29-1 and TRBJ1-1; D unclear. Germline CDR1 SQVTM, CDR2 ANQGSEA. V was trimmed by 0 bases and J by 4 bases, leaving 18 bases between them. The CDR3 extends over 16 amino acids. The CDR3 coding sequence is TGCAGCGTTGAAGATCATGGAAGGGAGGGAGGCACTGAAGCTTTCTTT. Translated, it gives CSVEDHGREGGTEAFF.

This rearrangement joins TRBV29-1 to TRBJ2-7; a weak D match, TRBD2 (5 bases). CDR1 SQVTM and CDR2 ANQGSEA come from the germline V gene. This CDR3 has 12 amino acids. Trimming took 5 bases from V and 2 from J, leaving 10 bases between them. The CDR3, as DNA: TGCAGCGTTTCGGACGGGACCTACGAGCAGTACTTC. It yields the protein CSVSDGTYEQYF.

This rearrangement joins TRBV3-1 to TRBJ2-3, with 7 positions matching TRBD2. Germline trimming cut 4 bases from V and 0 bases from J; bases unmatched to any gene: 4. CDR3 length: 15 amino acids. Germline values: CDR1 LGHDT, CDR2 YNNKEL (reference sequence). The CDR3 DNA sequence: TGTGCCAGCAGCCCGGGGACTACTAGCACAGATACGCAGTATTTT. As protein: CASSPGTTSTDTQYF.

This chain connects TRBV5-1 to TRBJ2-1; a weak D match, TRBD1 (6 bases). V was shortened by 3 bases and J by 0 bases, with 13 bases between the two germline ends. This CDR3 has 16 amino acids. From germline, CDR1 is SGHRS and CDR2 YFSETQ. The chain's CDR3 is CASSSPQGSSYNEQFF. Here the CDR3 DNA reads TGCGCCAGCAGCTCGCCCCAGGGGAGCTCCTACAATGAGCAGTTCTTC.

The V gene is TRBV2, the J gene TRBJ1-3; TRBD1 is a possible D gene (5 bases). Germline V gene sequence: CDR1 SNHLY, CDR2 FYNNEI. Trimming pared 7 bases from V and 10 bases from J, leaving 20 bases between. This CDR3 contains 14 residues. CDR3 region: CASTPGTDPGTIYF. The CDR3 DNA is TGTGCCAGCACCCCAGGGACGGATCCTGGGACCATATATTTT.

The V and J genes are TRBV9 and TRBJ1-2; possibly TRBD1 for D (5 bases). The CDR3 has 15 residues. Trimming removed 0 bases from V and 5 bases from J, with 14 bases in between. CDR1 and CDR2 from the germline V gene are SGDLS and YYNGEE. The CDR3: CASSVVDSDTYGYTF. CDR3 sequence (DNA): TGTGCCAGCAGCGTAGTTGACAGTGATACTTATGGCTACACCTTC. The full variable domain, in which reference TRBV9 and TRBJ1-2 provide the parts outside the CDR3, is DSGVTQTPKHLITATGQRVTLRCSPRSGDLSVYWYQQSLDQGLQFLIQYYNGEERAKGNILERFSAQQFPDLHSELNLSSLELGDSALYFCASSVVDSDTYGYTFGSGTRLTVV.

CDR3 in amino acids: CASSLSRVGNQPQHF. DNA of the CDR3: TGTGCCAGCAGTTTATCCAGGGTTGGCAATCAGCCCCAGCATTTT. The chain is built from TRBV12-3 or TRBV12-4 and TRBJ1-5, with TRBD1 as a possible D gene (5 bases). The CDR3 runs to 15 residues. Trimming took 2 bases from V and 2 from J, leaving 10 bases between them.